A selection of T cell receptor beta chains follows, all from one sample in a study of blood T cells in healthy people across ages. One entry per CDR3 protein results from TCRdb running MiXCR on the 5' RACE reads. The data contain fewer than 900,000 distinct CDR3 sequences, approximately 35% of them singletons. Sequenced material: blood. The receptors stem from a man aged 18 to 29 in good health. Both conserved end residues are part of each CDR3. Clone size is stated in some rows and not others, as once, few, many or a class when expanded.

V gene: TRBV20-1; clone size: few; J gene: TRBJ2-5; CDR3 protein: CSLPGASHDQGQYF
V gene: TRBV20-1; clone size: -; J gene: TRBJ1-5; CDR3 protein: CSARRRMNQPQHF
V gene: TRBV4-3; clone size: many; J gene: TRBJ2-3; CDR3 protein: CASSQGRQGVLTDTQYF
V gene: TRBV6-5; clone size: few; J gene: TRBJ2-1; CDR3 protein: CASSYGGGGSYNEQFF
V gene: TRBV5-1; clone size: few; J gene: TRBJ1-2; CDR3 protein: CASSLDGRGDGYTF
V gene: TRBV30; clone size: few; J gene: TRBJ2-1; CDR3 protein: CAWTGNYNEQFF
V gene: TRBV20-1; clone size: few; J gene: TRBJ2-3; CDR3 protein: CSARDGDSRDTQYF
V gene: TRBV20-1; clone size: -; J gene: TRBJ2-1; CDR3 protein: CSARRLAGGSSSYNEQFF
V gene: TRBV9; clone size: -; J gene: TRBJ1-2; CDR3 protein: CVSSVDGTGRGYTF
V gene: TRBV14; clone size: few; J gene: TRBJ1-6; CDR3 protein: CASSLGPMGNSPLHF
V gene: TRBV20-1; clone size: -; J gene: TRBJ2-3; CDR3 protein: CSGPTTDTQYF
V gene: TRBV14; clone size: many; J gene: TRBJ2-1; CDR3 protein: CASSQWSTHNEQFF
V gene: TRBV7-9; clone size: -; J gene: TRBJ1-1; CDR3 protein: CASRGENRNTEAFF
V gene: TRBV6-2/TRBV6-3; clone size: -; J gene: TRBJ2-7; CDR3 protein: CASRGTAIYEQYF
V gene: TRBV7-2; clone size: -; J gene: TRBJ1-1; CDR3 protein: CASSRPFPGNTEAFF
V gene: TRBV7-2; clone size: few; J gene: TRBJ2-1; CDR3 protein: CASSSPNREQFF
V gene: TRBV10-3; clone size: -; J gene: TRBJ2-5; CDR3 protein: CAISDRAGSQETQYF
V gene: TRBV7-6; clone size: -; J gene: TRBJ2-5; CDR3 protein: CASSLPIIGGQETQYF
V gene: TRBV7-2; clone size: -; J gene: TRBJ2-2; CDR3 protein: CASSTRGRSTGELFF
V gene: TRBV28; clone size: -; J gene: TRBJ2-1; CDR3 protein: CASSLIGLAGHNEQFF
V gene: TRBV7-9; clone size: -; J gene: TRBJ1-1; CDR3 protein: CASSLVGLKNTEAFF
V gene: TRBV20-1; clone size: -; J gene: -; CDR3 protein: CSASKGTSGNEQYF
V gene: TRBV14; clone size: -; J gene: TRBJ1-4; CDR3 protein: CASSRLTGRNEKLFF
V gene: TRBV4-1; clone size: -; J gene: TRBJ1-1; CDR3 protein: CASSQYQRVGQNTEAFF
V gene: TRBV3-1; clone size: -; J gene: TRBJ2-3; CDR3 protein: CASRSPSTGTQYF
V gene: TRBV2; clone size: -; J gene: TRBJ2-5; CDR3 protein: CASSIDIQETQYF
V gene: TRBV6-1; clone size: -; J gene: TRBJ2-3; CDR3 protein: CASTRDFSGDTQYF
V gene: TRBV7-3; clone size: few; J gene: TRBJ2-5; CDR3 protein: CASSLGLGGSNEQYF
V gene: TRBV5-1; clone size: few; J gene: TRBJ2-1; CDR3 protein: CASSLVASRNNEQFF
V gene: TRBV4-1; clone size: few; J gene: TRBJ1-1; CDR3 protein: CASSQDKFGQGGVGTEAFF
V gene: TRBV5-4; clone size: -; J gene: TRBJ1-1; CDR3 protein: CASSHGTDNTEAFF
V gene: TRBV14; clone size: many; J gene: TRBJ2-1; CDR3 protein: CASSNGLAGNEQFF
V gene: TRBV7-2; clone size: -; J gene: TRBJ1-3; CDR3 protein: CASSFSGTGSSGNTIYF
V gene: TRBV12-3/TRBV12-4; clone size: -; J gene: TRBJ2-3; CDR3 protein: CASSLRDYNTDTQYF
V gene: TRBV7-2; clone size: few; J gene: TRBJ2-1; CDR3 protein: CASSFRDRVIDEQFF